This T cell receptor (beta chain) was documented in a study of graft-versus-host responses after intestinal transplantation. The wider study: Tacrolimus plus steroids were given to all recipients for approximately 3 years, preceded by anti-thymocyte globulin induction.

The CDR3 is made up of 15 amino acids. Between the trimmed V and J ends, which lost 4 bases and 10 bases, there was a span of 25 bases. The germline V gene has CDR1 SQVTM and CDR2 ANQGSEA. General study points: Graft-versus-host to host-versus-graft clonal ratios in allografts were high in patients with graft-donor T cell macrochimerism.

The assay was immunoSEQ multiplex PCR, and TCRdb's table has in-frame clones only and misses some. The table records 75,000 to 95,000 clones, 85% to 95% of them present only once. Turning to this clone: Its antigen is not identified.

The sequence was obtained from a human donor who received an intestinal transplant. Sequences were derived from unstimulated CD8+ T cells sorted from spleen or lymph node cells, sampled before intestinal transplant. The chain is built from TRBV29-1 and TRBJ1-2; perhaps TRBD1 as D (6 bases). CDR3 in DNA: TGCAGCGTTGGCCGGCCGGCGACAGGCATGAGTACCTACACCTTC. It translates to CSVGRPATGMSTYTF.